The 17 T cell receptor beta chains reported below all come from one sample, sequenced in a study of human T cells and chemical hapten exposure. TCRdb ran MiXCR on the RACE reads and lists one entry per CDR3 protein. The sample carries about 140,000 distinct CDR3 sequences, about 12% recorded once. Time point specified: patch test 2, 6 weeks after DPC sensitization. Treatment indicated: therapeutic diphenylcyclopropenone sensitization with weekly scalp DPC. The sequences come from whole blood, collected in connection with sensitization to the hapten diphenylcyclopropenone (DPC). The receptors come from a woman in her forties or fifties with alopecia areata. Some clones in this sample may be carry-over from other donors' samples.

This clonotype was recorded at least ten times. The J gene is TRBJ1-1, the V gene TRBV10-2, with TRBD1 matching 9 bases. Germline V lookup: CDR1 WSHSY, CDR2 SAAADI. The CDR3 consists of 14 residues. The V segment lost 6 bases and the J segment 2 bases; nucleotides outside the gene matches: 4. CDR3 DNA: TGCGCCAGCAGCTTAACAGGGGGCAACACTGAAGCTTTCTTT. This encodes CASSLTGGNTEAFF.

This clonotype was counted only a few times. CDR3 coding DNA: TGTGCCAGCAGTACGCCGGGACTAGCAGTGAATGAGCAGTTCTTC. Amino acids: CASSTPGLAVNEQFF. V usage is TRBV28 and J usage is TRBJ2-1, with TRBD2 matching over 9 bases. Trimming removed 5 bases from V and 7 bases from J; junction bases left unmatched: 9. The CDR3 covers 15 residues. Germline loops: CDR1 MDHEN, CDR2 SYDVKM.

This sequence joins TRBV6-2 or TRBV6-3 and TRBJ2-7; D perhaps matches TRBD1 (5 bases). From germline, CDR1 is MNHEY and CDR2 SVGEGT. V lost 7 bases, J lost 7 bases, and 17 bases lay in between. This CDR3 contains 13 residues. The CDR3 region is CASIQGGRREQYF. CDR3 DNA sequence: TGTGCCAGCATCCAGGGTGGCCGGCGGGAGCAGTACTTC.

Note on this clonotype: The junction shows a germline mismatch at one end, possibly a read error. The CDR3 sequence: CASSRTSNQPRHF. The DNA for the CDR3 is TGTGCCAGCAGCCGAACGAGCAATCAGCCCCGGCATTTT. J is TRBJ1-5 and V is TRBV27; no reliable D call. This CDR3 spans 13 amino acids. Germline assignment: CDR1 MNHEY and CDR2 SMNVEV (reference sequence).

The CDR3 is CASSMTSGGSEGETQYF. In DNA, the CDR3 is TGTGCCAGTAGTATGACAAGCGGGGGTTCGGAGGGGGAGACCCAGTACTTC. The chain recombines TRBV19 with TRBJ2-5; 8 bases map to TRBD2. This CDR3 is 17 amino acids long. V was pared by 3 bases and J by 5 bases, with 14 bases of the junction left unmatched. Germline V CDR1 and CDR2: LNHDA, SQIVND (reference sequence).

The chain has TRBV7-8 and TRBJ2-7; D unclear. Germline-derived CDR1 and CDR2 are SGHVS and FQNEAQ. This CDR3 is 13 amino acids long. V gave up 1 base and J gave up 3 bases, with 7 bases separating them. The CDR3 DNA reads as TGTGCCAGCAGCTTAGTTATAGACTACGAGCAGTACTTC. Its translation: CASSLVIDYEQYF.

This clonotype was seen a handful of times. This chain connects TRBV7-9 to TRBJ2-7; TRBD2 might be the D (6 bases). The CDR3 is 15 residues long. Germline values: CDR1 SEHNR, CDR2 FQNEAQ (reference sequence). V lost 0 bases and J 1 base, leaving 10 bases between the germline ends. Written as DNA, the CDR3 is TGTGCCAGCAGCTTAGCGGGGGGAGTTTCCTACGAGCAGTACTTC. It specifies CASSLAGGVSYEQYF.

The table lists this clonotype with many counts. The chain recombines TRBV6-1 with TRBJ2-2; the match to TRBD1 covers 9 bases. The CDR3 has 16 residues. With V trimmed by 4 bases and J by 3 bases, 6 bases remained unmatched. Germline V lookup: CDR1 MNHNS, CDR2 SASEGT. Here the CDR3 DNA reads TGTGCCAGCAGTGGAGGACAGGGGTACGACACCGGGGAGCTGTTTTTT. Translated, it gives CASSGGQGYDTGELFF.

This clonotype was seen at least ten times. The chain is built from TRBV19 and TRBJ1-4, with D possibly matching TRBD1 (5 bases). The CDR3 extends over 18 amino acids. With 3 bases removed from V and 0 bases from J, the gap between germline ends came to 17 bases. Germline V CDR1 and CDR2: LNHDA, SQIVND (reference sequence). In nucleotides, the CDR3 is TGTGCCAGTAGTATCGGGGCCAGTTCGGGACCAACTAATGAAAAACTGTTTTTT. Translated: CASSIGASSGPTNEKLFF. Full variable domain (outside the CDR3, taken from reference TRBV19 and TRBJ1-4): DGGITQSPKYLFRKEGQNVTLSCEQNLNHDAMYWYRQDPGQGLRLIYYSQIVNDFQKGDIAEGYSVSREKKESFPLTVTSAQKNPTAFYLCASSIGASSGPTNEKLFFGSGTQLSVL.

In its sample, this clonotype was seen many times. The chain has TRBV3-1 and TRBJ1-6; D not certain. The CDR3 covers 14 residues. V was pared by 0 bases and J by 9 bases, with 9 bases between. Looked up from germline, CDR1 is LGHDT and CDR2 is YNNKEL (reference sequence). DNA for the CDR3: TGTGCCAGCAGCCAAGATGGGAGGCCTTCACCCCTCCACTTT. Protein sequence: CASSQDGRPSPLHF. Based on the CDR3 plus reference TRBV3-1 and TRBJ1-6, the full variable domain is DTAVSQTPKYLVTQMGNDKSIKCEQNLGHDTMYWYKQDSKKFLKIMFSYNNKELIINETVPNRFSPKSPDKAHLNLHINSLELGDSAVYFCASSQDGRPSPLHFGNGTRLTVT.

In its sample, this clonotype was seen a few times. CDR3 loop: CASSQESGTAYGYTF. The CDR3, as DNA: TGTGCCAGCAGCCAAGAGTCAGGTACCGCCTATGGCTACACCTTC. This chain connects TRBV3-1 to TRBJ1-2; D remains ambiguous. Germline V lookup: CDR1 LGHDT, CDR2 YNNKEL (reference sequence). V lost 0 bases, J lost 4 bases, and 12 bases lay in between. There are 15 residues in the CDR3. Filled out from reference TRBV3-1 and TRBJ1-2, the complete variable domain reads DTAVSQTPKYLVTQMGNDKSIKCEQNLGHDTMYWYKQDSKKFLKIMFSYNNKELIINETVPNRFSPKSPDKAHLNLHINSLELGDSAVYFCASSQESGTAYGYTFGSGTRLTVV.

This clonotype has just a few counts. The gene calls are TRBV20-1 and TRBJ1-2; D gene unclear. CDR1 is DFQATT and CDR2 is SNEGSKA in the germline V gene (reference sequence). The CDR3 runs to 10 residues. Trimming pared 6 bases from V and 6 bases from J, leaving 8 bases between. The CDR3, as DNA: TGCAGTGCCACCGCTGATGGCTACACCTTC. Translated, it gives CSATADGYTF.

This clonotype turned up a few times. In DNA form, the CDR3 reads TGTGCCAGCAGAAAGCTGGGCGGCGAGCAGTACTTC. It encodes CASRKLGGEQYF. The chain has TRBV12-3 or TRBV12-4 and TRBJ2-7; no reliable D call. Deletions cut 6 bases from V and 6 bases from J, with 12 bases between. The CDR3 length is 12 residues.

This clonotype was detected only a few times. The J gene is TRBJ2-7, the V gene TRBV6-1, with TRBD2 matching over 8 bases. V trimming: 5 bases; J trimming: 4 bases; junction bases outside the gene matches: 19. Germline V gene lookup returns CDR1 MNHNS and CDR2 SASEGT. This CDR3 region has 18 residues. The CDR3 nucleotides are TGTGCCAGCAGTCAACGACCGGGACTAGTGGGAGCCAGGTACGAGCAGTACTTC. This codes for CASSQRPGLVGARYEQYF.

The rearrangement joins TRBV7-9 to TRBJ1-6; D not certain. Germline CDR1 SEHNR, CDR2 FQNEAQ (reference sequence). Trimming shortened V by 1 base and J by 7 bases, and 2 bases separated the two germline ends. CDR3 length: 12 residues. The CDR3 DNA reads TGTGCCAGCAGCTTAGTCAATTCACCCCTCCACTTT. Amino acid sequence: CASSLVNSPLHF. Drawing the rest from reference TRBV7-9 and TRBJ1-6, the complete variable domain is DTGVSQNPRHKITKRGQNVTFRCDPISEHNRLYWYRQTLGQGPEFLTYFQNEAQLEKSRLLSDRFSAERPKGSFSTLEIQRTEQGDSAMYLCASSLVNSPLHFGNGTRLTVT.

This clonotype showed up many times. This chain links TRBV3-1 with TRBJ1-1; D is undetermined. This CDR3 region has 14 residues. Germline lookup yields CDR1 LGHDT and CDR2 YNNKEL (reference sequence). V dropped 4 bases and J dropped 4 bases, with 13 bases sitting between them. The CDR3 here is CASSPFGMGTEAFF. The CDR3 DNA follows: TGTGCCAGCAGCCCATTCGGGATGGGCACTGAAGCTTTCTTT.

In this sample, this clonotype turned up a few times. The rearrangement uses TRBV18 and TRBJ1-5, with D hard to call. V gave up 4 bases and J gave up 1 base, with 8 bases separating them. CDR3 length: 14 residues. CDR1 KGHSH and CDR2 LQKENI come from the germline V gene. CDR3 region: CASSQSGSNQPQHF. CDR3 in DNA: TGTGCCAGCTCACAAAGCGGAAGCAATCAGCCCCAGCATTTT.